These T cell receptor beta chains were read from a single sample in a study of T cells in tumors after PD-1 blockade. Libraries were prepared by immunoSEQ multiplex PCR; TCRdb keeps only in-frame clonotypes and omits some of them. Of around 45,000 clones detected, around 85% appear once; the ten largest clones hold around 9.3%. This material consisted of PBMCs, taken before anti-PD-1 therapy. These receptors were taken from a human donor with advanced basal cell or squamous cell carcinoma (not recorded which). CDR3s include the opening cysteine and the closing phenylalanine or tryptophan. The D gene is left open where the match is weak. Expanded clones get a size class; other rows say once, few or many, or leave the size out.

CDR3nt: TGCGCCAGCAGCCTATCCGGGACACCTAAAAACACCGGGGAGCTGTTTTTT
CDR3aa: CASSLSGTPKNTGELFF
j_gene: TRBJ2-2
abundance: .
v_gene: TRBV5-1
d_gene: .

CDR3nt: TGTGCCAGCAGCTTAGACGGTTGGGCCAACGAGCAGTACTTC
CDR3aa: CASSLDGWANEQYF
j_gene: TRBJ2-7
abundance: .
v_gene: TRBV7-2
d_gene: .

CDR3nt: TGTGCCAGCAGTTCGGAAAGGTCCCAGTACTTC
CDR3aa: CASSSERSQYF
j_gene: TRBJ2-5
abundance: .
v_gene: TRBV28
d_gene: .

CDR3nt: TGTGCTAGTGGTTTCCCCGGCCCGAGCGGAGAGACCCAGTACTTC
CDR3aa: CASGFPGPSGETQYF
j_gene: TRBJ2-5
abundance: .
v_gene: TRBV12-5
d_gene: .

CDR3nt: TGTGCCAGCAGCCCCCAACTAAAGGCTAGCGGGAGGGCCCATGAGCAGTTCTTC
CDR3aa: CASSPQLKASGRAHEQFF
j_gene: TRBJ2-1
abundance: .
v_gene: TRBV3-1/TRBV3-2
d_gene: TRBD2

CDR3nt: TGTGCCAGCAGCCCTGGACTAGCGGGAACAAATGAGCAGTTCTTC
CDR3aa: CASSPGLAGTNEQFF
j_gene: TRBJ2-1
abundance: .
v_gene: TRBV3-1/TRBV3-2
d_gene: TRBD2

CDR3nt: TGCAGCGTTGGGACCAGCTACGAGCAGTACTTC
CDR3aa: CSVGTSYEQYF
j_gene: TRBJ2-7
abundance: .
v_gene: TRBV29-1
d_gene: .

CDR3nt: TGTGCCAGCAGCTACCGAACTAGCTCCTACGAGCAGTACTTC
CDR3aa: CASSYRTSSYEQYF
j_gene: TRBJ2-7
abundance: .
v_gene: TRBV7-8
d_gene: .

CDR3nt: TGTGCCAGCAGCGTAGGGAGCGGGGGGGCTGGGGAGACCCAGTACTTC
CDR3aa: CASSVGSGGAGETQYF
j_gene: TRBJ2-5
abundance: .
v_gene: TRBV9
d_gene: TRBD2

CDR3nt: TGCAGCGTGCATATGCCGACTAGCGGGAGAGAGCAGTACTTC
CDR3aa: CSVHMPTSGREQYF
j_gene: TRBJ2-7
abundance: .
v_gene: TRBV29-1
d_gene: TRBD2

CDR3nt: TGTGCCAGCAGCCCGGACCCTCGGGCAGGGGGAAACACTGAAGCTTTCTTT
CDR3aa: CASSPDPRAGGNTEAFF
j_gene: TRBJ1-1
abundance: .
v_gene: TRBV7-9
d_gene: TRBD1

CDR3nt: TGTGCCAGCAGCTTAGGCCAGGGATTACAGTCACCCCTCCACTTT
CDR3aa: CASSLGQGLQSPLHF
j_gene: TRBJ1-6
abundance: .
v_gene: TRBV7-2
d_gene: .

CDR3nt: TGCGCCAGCAGCTTGCGGACTAGCGGGAACTACAATGAGCAGTTCTTC
CDR3aa: CASSLRTSGNYNEQFF
j_gene: TRBJ2-1
abundance: few
v_gene: TRBV5-1
d_gene: TRBD2

CDR3nt: TGTGCCAGCAACCTAAAAGATATCCTAGCGGGAGGAGGGGAGACCCAGTACTTC
CDR3aa: CASNLKDILAGGGETQYF
j_gene: TRBJ2-5
abundance: .
v_gene: TRBV2
d_gene: TRBD2

CDR3nt: TGCGCCAGCAGCTTGTACGGGACAGACACTGAAGCTTTCTTT
CDR3aa: CASSLYGTDTEAFF
j_gene: TRBJ1-1
abundance: .
v_gene: TRBV5-1
d_gene: TRBD1

CDR3nt: TGTGCCAGCAGCTTAGCTTTTAGCGGGATCCCAGATACGCAGTATTTT
CDR3aa: CASSLAFSGIPDTQYF
j_gene: TRBJ2-3
abundance: few
v_gene: TRBV11-1
d_gene: TRBD2

CDR3nt: TGTGCCAGCAGCAAAGTGGGGGGGCTCTACAATGAGCAGTTCTTC
CDR3aa: CASSKVGGLYNEQFF
j_gene: TRBJ2-1
abundance: .
v_gene: TRBV3-1/TRBV3-2
d_gene: .

CDR3nt: TGTGCCAGCAGCGTAGGTGGTGGGGGGGACTATAATTCACCCCTCCACTTT
CDR3aa: CASSVGGGGDYNSPLHF
j_gene: TRBJ1-6
abundance: .
v_gene: TRBV9
d_gene: .

CDR3nt: TGTGCCAGCAGCCAAATACAGCGGGCCTACGAGCAGTACTTC
CDR3aa: CASSQIQRAYEQYF
j_gene: TRBJ2-7
abundance: few
v_gene: TRBV3-1/TRBV3-2
d_gene: .

CDR3nt: TGTGCCAGCAGTTCGCTCACAGGGGCAGATACGCAGTATTTT
CDR3aa: CASSSLTGADTQYF
j_gene: TRBJ2-3
abundance: .
v_gene: TRBV6-5
d_gene: TRBD1

CDR3nt: TGCGCCAGCAGTTTTCCGGGACTAGCGGCCACAGATACGCAGTATTTT
CDR3aa: CASSFPGLAATDTQYF
j_gene: TRBJ2-3
abundance: .
v_gene: TRBV4-1
d_gene: TRBD2

CDR3nt: TGTGCCAGCAGTCGGTACGGGCTAGCGAGCGAGCAGTACTTC
CDR3aa: CASSRYGLASEQYF
j_gene: TRBJ2-7
abundance: .
v_gene: TRBV28
d_gene: .

CDR3nt: TGCGCCAGCAGAGAGGGGGTCACAACGCGGACAGATACGCAGTATTTT
CDR3aa: CASREGVTTRTDTQYF
j_gene: TRBJ2-3
abundance: .
v_gene: TRBV5-1
d_gene: .

CDR3nt: TGTGCCAGCAGTTACTTCGATTACAGGGATAGTGAGCAGTTCTTC
CDR3aa: CASSYFDYRDSEQFF
j_gene: TRBJ2-1
abundance: .
v_gene: TRBV6-5
d_gene: .

CDR3nt: TGTGCCACCCCCAGGGGAATGGACAGGGTGCCCTACAATGAGCAGTTCTTC
CDR3aa: CATPRGMDRVPYNEQFF
j_gene: TRBJ2-1
abundance: once
v_gene: TRBV24-1
d_gene: TRBD1

CDR3nt: TGTGCCAGCAGTTCGACAGGGATTTTGGAAAAACTGTTTTTT
CDR3aa: CASSSTGILEKLFF
j_gene: TRBJ1-4
abundance: .
v_gene: TRBV28
d_gene: TRBD1

CDR3nt: TGTGCCAGCAGCTTCCGGGACAGCTACAATGAGCAGTTCTTC
CDR3aa: CASSFRDSYNEQFF
j_gene: TRBJ2-1
abundance: .
v_gene: TRBV5-5
d_gene: TRBD1

CDR3nt: TGCGCCAGCAGCCAGGTTGACAGGGTGGGGGACACTGAAGCTTTCTTT
CDR3aa: CASSQVDRVGDTEAFF
j_gene: TRBJ1-1
abundance: .
v_gene: TRBV4-1
d_gene: TRBD1

CDR3nt: TGTGCCAGCAGCTTAGAGGGACTAGTTAGCGAGCAGTACTTC
CDR3aa: CASSLEGLVSEQYF
j_gene: TRBJ2-7
abundance: .
v_gene: TRBV7-2
d_gene: TRBD2

CDR3nt: TGTGCCACCAGTGACCCTAGGACATCCAACGTCCTGACTTTC
CDR3aa: CATSDPRTSNVLTF
j_gene: TRBJ2-6
abundance: .
v_gene: TRBV24-1
d_gene: .

CDR3nt: TGTGCCAGTAGTATCCAAGGTCGGAGGGTCGGTCAGCCCCAGCATTTT
CDR3aa: CASSIQGRRVGQPQHF
j_gene: TRBJ1-5
abundance: .
v_gene: TRBV19
d_gene: .

CDR3nt: TGTGCCAGCAGCCAACAATCTGTACACACTAACACCATATATTTT
CDR3aa: CASSQQSVHTNTIYF
j_gene: TRBJ1-3
abundance: few
v_gene: TRBV7-9
d_gene: .

CDR3nt: TGCAGCGTTGATTCACGCCATGGCTACACCTTC
CDR3aa: CSVDSRHGYTF
j_gene: TRBJ1-2
abundance: .
v_gene: TRBV29-1
d_gene: .

CDR3nt: TGTGCCAGCAGTTTATGGACTAATCAGCCCCAGCATTTT
CDR3aa: CASSLWTNQPQHF
j_gene: TRBJ1-5
abundance: .
v_gene: TRBV27
d_gene: .

CDR3nt: TGTGCCAGCAGCCCCGTGGGACGATCAACTTGGGAACTGTTTTTT
CDR3aa: CASSPVGRSTWELFF
j_gene: TRBJ1-4
abundance: .
v_gene: TRBV7-8
d_gene: .

CDR3nt: TGTGCCGTTATGGGGGAGGATGGCTACACCTTC
CDR3aa: CAVMGEDGYTF
j_gene: TRBJ1-2
abundance: .
v_gene: TRBV19
d_gene: .

CDR3nt: TGTGCCAGCAGCCAAGCTTACAATGAGCAGTTCTTC
CDR3aa: CASSQAYNEQFF
j_gene: TRBJ2-1
abundance: .
v_gene: TRBV3-1/TRBV3-2
d_gene: .

CDR3nt: TGTGCCAGCAGCCGCCTGGGGCTAGTGGTCGGGACAGGGGTTGCTTTGGAGACCCAGTACTTC
CDR3aa: CASSRLGLVVGTGVALETQYF
j_gene: TRBJ2-5
abundance: few
v_gene: TRBV4-2
d_gene: TRBD1

CDR3nt: TGTGCCAGCAGCCAAGTTGGGACAGGCTATGAAAAACTGTTTTTT
CDR3aa: CASSQVGTGYEKLFF
j_gene: TRBJ1-4
abundance: .
v_gene: TRBV3-1/TRBV3-2
d_gene: TRBD1

CDR3nt: TGTGCCAGTAGTAAGGGACACCTATTGAACACTGAAGCTTTCTTT
CDR3aa: CASSKGHLLNTEAFF
j_gene: TRBJ1-1
abundance: .
v_gene: TRBV19
d_gene: .

CDR3nt: TGTGCCAGCGGAGGACAGGGGGCGACAACTAATGAAAAACTGTTTTTT
CDR3aa: CASGGQGATTNEKLFF
j_gene: TRBJ1-4
abundance: .
v_gene: TRBV25-1
d_gene: TRBD1